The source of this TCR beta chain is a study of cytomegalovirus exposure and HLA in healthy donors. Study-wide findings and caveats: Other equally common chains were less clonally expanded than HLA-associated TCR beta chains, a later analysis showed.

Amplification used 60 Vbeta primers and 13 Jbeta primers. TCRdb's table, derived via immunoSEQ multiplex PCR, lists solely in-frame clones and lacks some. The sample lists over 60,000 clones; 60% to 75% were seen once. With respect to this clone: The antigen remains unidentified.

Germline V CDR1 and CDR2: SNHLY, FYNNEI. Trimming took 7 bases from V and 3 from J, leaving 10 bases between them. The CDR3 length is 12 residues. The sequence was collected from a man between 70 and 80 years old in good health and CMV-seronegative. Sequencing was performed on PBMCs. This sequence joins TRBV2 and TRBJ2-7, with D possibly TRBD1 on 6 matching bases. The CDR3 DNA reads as TGTGCCAGCATGAAAGGGGGCTACGAGCAGTACTTC. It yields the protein CASMKGGYEQYF.